This T cell receptor (beta chain) was sequenced for a study of shared clonotypes between healthy human individuals. For the study at large: The study drew on two women and a few men aged 18 to 49 as donors. Findings and limits, study-wide: The rarefaction results pointed to incomplete sorted-subset sequencing despite large depth. Non-shared clonotypes had lower generation probabilities than clonotypes shared by all four sorted-subset donors. Naive subsets generally had larger estimated richness than memory subsets.

Assay used: immunoSEQ multiplex PCR; TCRdb lists only in-frame clones, some missing. The table lists over 2,000,000 clones, 93% of them singletons. V was shortened by 7 bases and J by 0 bases, with 14 bases between the two germline ends. This CDR3 is built from 15 residues. The germline V gene has CDR1 MNHEY and CDR2 SVGAGI. A note on this clone: Its matching antigen is unknown.

Naive CD8 cells, CD45RO-negative and positively selected for CCR7, excluded terminally differentiated effector memory CD45RA+ cells. This chain joins TRBV6-5 and TRBJ2-3; D uncertain. The sequence derives from a man aged 18 to 35 in good health. Some clones in this sample may be carry-over from other donors' samples. The specimen was naive CD8+ T cells from PBMCs. CDR3 region: CASTPRSASTDTQYF. In DNA form, the CDR3 reads TGTGCCAGCACGCCTAGGAGTGCTAGCACAGATACGCAGTATTTT.